This T cell receptor (beta chain) was obtained from a study of tumor-infiltrating lymphocytes in primary liver carcinoma. Study-level background: Each of the samples returned roughly 3.65 to 7.5 million productive TCRbeta reads (a yield similar across tissue types).

Total RNA (around 500 ng) served as template for TCR beta cDNA synthesis primed by a constant-region primer. Libraries for TCR beta were built through three nested multiplex PCR rounds, which together made up a slightly modified ARM-PCR procedure. TRBV1-TRBV30 forward and Cbeta reverse primers drove the first two roughly 10-cycle rounds. TCRdb re-called the multiplex PCR reads with MiXCR, one entry per CDR3 protein. The sample shows 310,000 or so distinct CDR3 sequences, about two thirds of them seen only once. CDR1 is ENHRY and CDR2 is SYGVKD in the germline V gene. CDR3 length equals 13 residues. Trimming cost V 10 bases and J 5 bases, with 16 bases left between them. Germline DNA was also extracted, while the blood RNA originated from unsorted whole blood.

This chain links TRBV10-3 with TRBJ2-3, with a weak D call TRBD2 (6 bases). The sample comprised peripheral blood. The clonotype originates from a man aged 35 to 55 with primary liver carcinoma and hepatitis B virus infection. Here the CDR3 DNA reads TGTGCCACGACGGGAGAGGTTGGAGATACGCAGTATTTT. Amino acids: CATTGEVGDTQYF.